Below, 15 T cell receptor beta chains from the same sample are listed, as sequenced in a study of T-cell reconstitution after alpha-beta-depleted transplantation in children. Researchers prepared the TCRbeta library using unique molecular identifiers, the study reports. Each CDR3 protein gets one entry after TCRdb re-called the PCR reads with MiXCR. The sample has some 200,000 distinct CDR3 sequences; just over 14% are singletons. This specimen consisted of PBMCs from the stem cell graft donor, obtained from the stem cell graft. Receptors were obtained from a human donor who donated a stem cell graft to a child with acute lymphoblastic leukemia.

This clonotype has ten or more counts. This chain links TRBV9 with TRBJ2-5; a weak D match, TRBD1 (6 bases). The CDR3 loop spans 15 amino acids. Germline V CDR1 and CDR2: SGDLS, YYNGEE. Deletions cut 3 bases from V and 4 bases from J, with 16 bases between. The CDR3 nucleotides are TGTGCCAGCAGCGCCACACAGGGAGTGGTAGAGACCCAGTACTTC. The encoded protein is CASSATQGVVETQYF.

Ten or more counts support this clonotype. The CDR3 DNA is TGTGCCAGCAGTGAAAGGAGAGGGGCCGGAGAGACCCAGTACTTC. Translation gives CASSERRGAGETQYF. The chain couples TRBV2 to TRBJ2-5; either TRBD1 or TRBD2 may supply D (5 bases each). The CDR3 consists of 15 residues. Germline-derived CDR1 and CDR2 are SNHLY and FYNNEI. Trimming took off 2 bases at V and 4 bases at J, with 14 bases between the two ends.

The table lists this clonotype with many counts. This chain links TRBV12-3 or TRBV12-4 with TRBJ2-1, with 8 bases aligning to TRBD2. This CDR3 has 14 amino acids. Trimming at V came to 3 bases and at J to 3 bases, leaving 1 base not matched to a gene. CDR3 nucleotides: TGTGCCAGCAGTTTTAGCGGGAACTACAATGAGCAGTTCTTC. It is translated as CASSFSGNYNEQFF.

At least ten counts were recorded for this clonotype. This chain connects TRBV5-1 to TRBJ2-3; D possibly matches TRBD1 or TRBD2 (5 bases each). Germline V gene data show CDR1 as SGHRS and CDR2 as YFSETQ. This CDR3 region has 15 residues. V lost 0 bases and J lost 4, with 12 bases in between. The CDR3 nucleotides read TGCGCCAGCAGCTTGGTGGGACCGGGCGCAGATACGCAGTATTTT. Translating it yields CASSLVGPGADTQYF.

As for this clonotype: This is likely a read error, given that the CDR3 carries no conserved phenylalanine or tryptophan at its end. The CDR3: CASSGWTGPYEQYS. The CDR3 nucleotides read TGCGCCAGCAGCGGGTGGACAGGGCCCTACGAGCAGTACTCC. The chain carries TRBV5-1 and TRBJ2-7; 8 bases fit TRBD1. Germline CDR1 and CDR2: SGHRS and YFSETQ. Losses at the gene ends were 4 bases for V and 2 bases for J; bases not matched to a gene: 5. This CDR3 is 14 amino acids long.

This clonotype was observed many times. The genes are TRBV7-2 and TRBJ2-6; D unclear. The CDR3 sequence is 15 residues long. The ends were cut back, 0 bases at V and 0 bases at J, with 3 bases in the middle. Germline CDR1 reads SGHTA; CDR2 reads FQGNSA. CDR3 sequence (DNA): TGTGCCAGCAGCTTAGCCGCCTCTGGGGCCAACGTCCTGACTTTC. Translating gives CASSLAASGANVLTF.

This clonotype came up many times. The chain employs TRBV5-5 and TRBJ1-1; TRBD1 might be the D (5 bases). The CDR3 is made up of 17 amino acids. Trimming removed 2 bases at V and 0 bases at J, with 17 bases between. Germline CDR1 reads SGHKS; CDR2 reads YYEKEE (reference sequence). DNA of the CDR3: TGTGCCAGCAGCTTCGGGGCACGAGATCACATGAACACTGAAGCTTTCTTT. Residues: CASSFGARDHMNTEAFF.

This clonotype was observed many times. The chain couples TRBV5-1 to TRBJ1-5; 7 positions agree with TRBD1. The CDR3 runs to 14 residues. Germline CDR1 SGHRS, CDR2 YFSETQ. Trimming cost V 3 bases and J 5 bases; bases outside gene matches: 5. The CDR3 nucleotides are TGCGCCAGCAGCTCGGGACAGCAAGATCAGCCCCAGCATTTT. Residues: CASSSGQQDQPQHF.

The gene calls are TRBV5-1 and TRBJ2-3; 16 bases align to TRBD2. This CDR3 has 17 residues. The V segment lost 3 bases and the J segment 4 bases; nucleotides outside the gene matches: 5. Germline CDR1 and CDR2: SGHRS and YFSETQ. Here the CDR3 DNA reads TGCGCCAGCAGCTCGGGACTAGCGGGAGGGCCATCAGATACGCAGTATTTT. Translated: CASSSGLAGGPSDTQYF.

This clonotype occurred many times. The chain carries TRBV28 and TRBJ1-4, with 10 bases matching TRBD1. Trimming cost V 6 bases and J 6 bases; bases outside gene matches: 4. There are 14 residues in the CDR3. Germline V gene data show CDR1 as MDHEN and CDR2 as SYDVKM. CDR3 region: CASRTGGVDEKLFF. The CDR3 bases are TGTGCCAGCAGGACAGGGGGCGTAGATGAAAAACTGTTTTTT.

The CDR3 coding sequence is TGCGCCAGCAGCAGCGGACAGGGAACCTCTGGGGCCAACGTCCTGACTTTC. Translation gives CASSSGQGTSGANVLTF. The chain uses TRBV5-1 and TRBJ2-6; the match to TRBD1 covers 8 bases. The CDR3 spans 17 residues. V trimming: 4 bases; J trimming: 0 bases; junction bases outside the gene matches: 6. Germline V CDR1 and CDR2: SGHRS, YFSETQ.

In the case of this clonotype: With a much larger clone just one base away, this may be a read error. This chain uses TRBV20-1 with TRBJ2-3; 10 bases align to TRBD2. This CDR3 has 18 amino acids. Germline assignment: CDR1 DFQATT and CDR2 SNEGSKA (reference sequence). The V gene end was trimmed by 3 bases and the J gene end by 5 bases; junction bases not matched to a gene: 17. CDR3 nucleotide sequence: TGCAGTGCTAGTAGAGGTTTGGCTAGCGGGAGTAACCAAGATACGCAGTATTTT. This translates into CSASRGLASGSNQDTQYF.

This clonotype was found a few times. The chain joins TRBV5-1 to TRBJ1-1; 10 bases align to TRBD1. The CDR3 has 15 residues. In germline, CDR1 is SGHRS, CDR2 YFSETQ. Trimming took 3 bases from V and 1 from J; bases not matched to a gene: 3. The CDR3 loop is CASSWGTGENTEAFF. The CDR3 nucleotides are TGCGCCAGCAGCTGGGGGACAGGGGAGAACACTGAAGCTTTCTTT. Variable domain in full (rest from reference TRBV5-1 and TRBJ1-1): KAGVTQTPRYLIKTRGQQVTLSCSPISGHRSVSWYQQTPGQGLQFLFEYFSETQRNKGNFPGRFSGRQFSNSRSEMNVSTLELGDSALYLCASSWGTGENTEAFFGQGTRLTVV.

This clonotype was picked up many times. In DNA, the CDR3 is TGCAGCGTCGGATTAGGATTAGTTGGCAATGAGCAGTTCTTC. Translated, it gives CSVGLGLVGNEQFF. The chain is built from TRBV29-1 and TRBJ2-1; D not certain. Per germline, CDR1 SQVTM and CDR2 ANQGSEA. Trimming removed 6 bases at V and 6 bases at J, with 18 bases between. The CDR3 is 14 residues long.

This clonotype showed up many times. The chain links TRBV29-1 to TRBJ2-1; TRBD2 is a possible D gene (5 bases). Per the germline V gene, CDR1 is SQVTM and CDR2 is ANQGSEA. V shed 6 bases and J shed 3 bases, with 12 bases lying between them. The CDR3 is 13 residues long. DNA of the CDR3: TGCAGCGTGGCGCTTACTAGCTACAATGAGCAGTTCTTC. Its protein is CSVALTSYNEQFF.